Presented here are 22 T cell receptor beta chains from one specimen sequenced in a study of OX40 agonist ivuxolimab in advanced cancers. TCRdb's copy holds only in-frame clones and misses some; the assay was immunoSEQ multiplex PCR. The repertoire has 60,000 to 75,000 clones, around 90% of them found once; the top ten carry roughly 4.1%. Material: CD4+ or CD8+ T cells sorted from blood, obtained in a trial of the OX40 agonist ivuxolimab. These receptors were collected from an adult with an advanced solid tumor such as melanoma, head and neck, liver or kidney cancer.

This clone was picked up a small number of times. The chain carries TRBV5-6 and TRBJ1-2; D gene ambiguous. This CDR3 spans 14 amino acids. V lost 0 bases and J lost 4, with 10 bases in between. Germline V lookup: CDR1 SGHDT, CDR2 YYEEEE. The CDR3 loop is CASSLAPGLYGYTF. In DNA form, the CDR3 reads TGTGCCAGCAGCTTGGCCCCCGGCCTCTATGGCTACACCTTC.

J is TRBJ1-5 and V is TRBV6-5; tentatively, D is TRBD1 (5 bases). The CDR3 extends over 14 amino acids. Between the trimmed V and J ends, which lost 0 bases and 3 bases, there was a span of 6 bases. Germline values: CDR1 MNHEY, CDR2 SVGAGI. In DNA, the CDR3 is TGTGCCAGCAGTTACTCGGGGCCCAATCAGCCCCAGCATTTT. Protein sequence: CASSYSGPNQPQHF.

The V gene is TRBV9, the J gene TRBJ2-6, with D possibly TRBD1 on 6 matching bases. Trimming removed 3 bases at V and 0 bases at J, with 16 bases between. The CDR3 is made up of 18 amino acids. Germline V CDR1 and CDR2: SGDLS, YYNGEE. The CDR3 DNA is TGTGCCAGCAGCGACCTTTACAGGGAGTTCTCTGGGGCCAACGTCCTGACTTTC. The encoded protein is CASSDLYREFSGANVLTF.

The rearrangement links TRBV7-6 to TRBJ1-1; D call uncertain. V shed 5 bases and J shed 4 bases, with 11 bases lying between them. CDR1 is SGHVS and CDR2 is FNYEAQ in the germline V gene. The CDR3 is 13 residues long. The CDR3 DNA reads TGTGCCAGCAGCAACTCCTTGGGCACTGAAGCTTTCTTT. Its translation is CASSNSLGTEAFF.

This chain connects TRBV7-9 to TRBJ2-3; tentatively, D is TRBD1 (5 bases). The CDR3 covers 13 residues. CDR1 and CDR2 from the germline V gene are SEHNR and FQNEAQ (reference sequence). V lost 1 base to trimming and J lost 3 bases, with 5 bases between them. This chain's CDR3 is CASSLEGTDTQYF. In DNA form, the CDR3 reads TGTGCCAGCAGCTTAGAGGGGACAGATACGCAGTATTTT.

In the case of this clone: At one of its ends the junction is not consistent with the germline gene, which may arise from a read error. The chain has TRBV7-2 and TRBJ2-1; tentative D call: TRBD2 (6 bases). Germline V CDR1 and CDR2: SGHTA, FQGNSA. The CDR3 spans 13 residues. CDR3 sequence reads: CASSLPGDNEQFF. The CDR3 region has the DNA TGTGCCAGCAGCTTACCGGGGGATAATGAACAGTTCTTC.

As for this clone: Sequence at one end of the junction differs from germline and may be a read error. The chain links TRBV27 to TRBJ2-3, with 8 bases fitting TRBD2. Germline V lookup: CDR1 MNHEY, CDR2 SMNVEV (reference sequence). CDR3 length: 15 residues. The CDR3 sequence is CASSLQRGSTGTQYF. As DNA, the CDR3 is TGTGCCAGCAGCCTACAGCGGGGGAGCACAGGTACGCAGTATTTT.

The chain is built from TRBV2 and TRBJ2-1, with 10 bases that match TRBD1. V shed 6 bases, J shed 8 bases, and the junction held 7 bases outside the gene matches. The germline V gene has CDR1 SNHLY and CDR2 FYNNEI. The CDR3 is 14 residues long. Here the CDR3 DNA reads TGTGCCAGCAGAGACAGGGGGCACATGGATGAGCAGTTCTTC. Translating it yields CASRDRGHMDEQFF.

CDR3 amino acids: CASRLDTEAFF. For the CDR3, the DNA is TGTGCCAGCAGGCTGGACACTGAAGCTTTCTTT. The J gene is TRBJ1-1, the V gene TRBV7-9, with unresolved D. Between the trimmed V and J ends, which lost 6 bases and 3 bases, there was a span of 5 bases. The germline V gene encodes CDR1 SEHNR and CDR2 FQNEAQ (reference sequence). The CDR3 has 11 amino acids.

This clone has only one observation. The chain couples TRBV4-1 to TRBJ2-3, with D perhaps TRBD2 (6 bases). Trimming removed 0 bases at V and 3 bases at J, with 19 bases between. Looked up from germline, CDR1 is MGHRA and CDR2 is YSYEKL. This CDR3 contains 18 residues. The CDR3 DNA follows: TGCGCCAGCAGCCAAGACCTTTCTAGCGAGATATGGACAGATACGCAGTATTTT. It specifies CASSQDLSSEIWTDTQYF.

This chain links TRBV4-1 with TRBJ1-1, with no clear D. Germline V gene data show CDR1 as MGHRA and CDR2 as YSYEKL. V lost 3 bases to trimming and J lost 0 bases, with 14 bases between them. The CDR3 consists of 16 residues. CDR3 protein: CASSHSWTQMNTEAFF. CDR3 bases: TGCGCCAGCAGCCATTCATGGACCCAGATGAACACTGAAGCTTTCTTT.

The chain joins TRBV7-9 to TRBJ1-1; 8 positions match TRBD1. V shed 4 bases and J 5 bases; nucleotides not matched to a gene: 6. Germline V gives CDR1 SEHNR, CDR2 FQNEAQ (reference sequence). The length of the CDR3 is 14 residues. This CDR3 is CASSSPTGGTEAFF. CDR3 DNA sequence: TGTGCCAGCAGCTCCCCAACAGGGGGTACTGAAGCTTTCTTT. Drawing the rest from reference TRBV7-9 and TRBJ1-1, the complete variable domain is DTGVSQNPRHKITKRGQNVTFRCDPISEHNRLYWYRQTLGQGPEFLTYFQNEAQLEKSRLLSDRFSAERPKGSFSTLEIQRTEQGDSAMYLCASSSPTGGTEAFFGQGTRLTVV.

V gene TRBV2 combines with J gene TRBJ2-7, with 10 positions matching TRBD1. Trimming cost V 3 bases and J 3 bases; bases outside gene matches: 2. The CDR3 contains 14 residues. Germline CDR1 reads SNHLY; CDR2 reads FYNNEI. The CDR3 DNA sequence: TGTGCCAGCAGTGAGTGGACAGGGGGCTACGAGCAGTACGTC. Translation gives CASSEWTGGYEQYV.

This chain links TRBV19 with TRBJ2-7; 9 bases are shared with TRBD2. V lost 3 bases to trimming and J lost 4 bases; unmatched junction nucleotides: 4. The germline V gene encodes CDR1 LNHDA and CDR2 SQIVND (reference sequence). This CDR3 is built from 14 residues. The CDR3 bases are TGTGCCAGTAGTATTTATAGCGGGAGTTACGAGCAGTACTTC. Protein: CASSIYSGSYEQYF.

This sequence joins TRBV7-3 and TRBJ2-6, with TRBD1 matching 7 bases. Germline V gene lookup returns CDR1 SGHTA and CDR2 FQGTGA. The CDR3 loop spans 17 amino acids. Trimming removed 5 bases from V and 0 bases from J; junction bases left unmatched: 7. CDR3 DNA: TGTGCCAGCAGCACCCGGGACAGCTTCTCTGGGGCCAACGTCCTGACTTTC. Residues: CASSTRDSFSGANVLTF.

This chain links TRBV6-4 with TRBJ2-3, with D tentatively TRBD2 (6 bases). Trimming cost V 5 bases and J 0 bases, with 6 bases left between them. The CDR3 has 13 amino acids. Germline-derived CDR1 and CDR2 are MRHNA and SNTAGT. The CDR3 loop reads CASSSGSTDTQYF. The CDR3 region has the DNA TGTGCCAGCAGTAGCGGGAGCACAGATACGCAGTATTTT.

The V and J genes are TRBV7-9 and TRBJ2-6, with TRBD1 matching 7 bases. CDR3 length equals 15 residues. V lost 6 bases, J lost 2 bases, and 4 bases stayed unmatched. Germline loops: CDR1 SEHNR, CDR2 FQNEAQ (reference sequence). In DNA form, the CDR3 reads TGTGCCAGCAGTAAGACAGGGACTGGGGCCAACGTCCTGACTTTC. Amino acids: CASSKTGTGANVLTF. Looking up the rest from reference TRBV7-9 and TRBJ2-6 gives the full variable domain: DTGVSQNPRHKITKRGQNVTFRCDPISEHNRLYWYRQTLGQGPEFLTYFQNEAQLEKSRLLSDRFSAERPKGSFSTLEIQRTEQGDSAMYLCASSKTGTGANVLTFGAGSRLTVL.

The CDR3 DNA is TGTGCCAGCAGTCCCCTGGGACAGGGTGGCTACGAGCAGTACGTC. Protein product: CASSPLGQGGYEQYV. This chain links TRBV27 with TRBJ2-7; 9 bases agree with TRBD1. Trimming at V came to 5 bases and at J to 3 bases, leaving 8 bases not matched to a gene. The CDR3 extends over 15 amino acids. Per the germline V gene, CDR1 is MNHEY and CDR2 is SMNVEV (reference sequence).

The chain links TRBV27 to TRBJ1-1; no firm D call. The V gene's germline CDR1 is MNHEY and CDR2 SMNVEV (reference sequence). The CDR3 spans 11 residues. V lost 6 bases, J lost 8 bases, and 10 bases lay in between. Here the CDR3 DNA reads TGTGCCAGCAGGGTCCACCTGGAAGCTTTCTTT. This codes for CASRVHLEAFF.

A single count supports this clone. V usage is TRBV28 and J usage is TRBJ1-1, with D possibly matching TRBD1 (5 bases). The V gene's germline CDR1 is MDHEN and CDR2 SYDVKM. Trimming stripped 5 bases from V and 0 bases from J, with 10 bases between. This CDR3 contains 14 residues. The CDR3 DNA sequence: TGTGCCAGCAGTCGGACGGGGCTGAACACTGAAGCTTTCTTT. It encodes CASSRTGLNTEAFF. Variable domain in full (rest from reference TRBV28 and TRBJ1-1): DVKVTQSSRYLVKRTGEKVFLECVQDMDHENMFWYRQDPGLGLRLIYFSYDVKMKEKGDIPEGYSVSREKKERFSLILESASTNQTSMYLCASSRTGLNTEAFFGQGTRLTVV.

The CDR3 DNA is TGTGCCACCACCCAGCGGGGGGGGTTAACCGGGGAGCTGTTTTTT. As protein: CATTQRGGLTGELFF. The chain joins TRBV6-5 to TRBJ2-2; 10 bases fit TRBD2. The CDR3 has 15 amino acids. Germline CDR1 and CDR2: MNHEY and SVGAGI. With 10 bases clipped from V and 5 bases from J, the junction kept 10 bases outside the gene matches.

This chain joins TRBV28 and TRBJ2-1; 7 nucleotides agree with TRBD1. Losses at the gene ends were 4 bases for V and 2 bases for J; bases not matched to a gene: 2. The CDR3 length is 14 residues. Germline V gives CDR1 MDHEN, CDR2 SYDVKM. CDR3 sequence reads: CASSSDRPYNEQFF. The CDR3 nucleotides read TGTGCCAGCAGTTCGGACAGGCCCTACAATGAGCAGTTCTTC. Full variable domain (outside the CDR3, taken from reference TRBV28 and TRBJ2-1): DVKVTQSSRYLVKRTGEKVFLECVQDMDHENMFWYRQDPGLGLRLIYFSYDVKMKEKGDIPEGYSVSREKKERFSLILESASTNQTSMYLCASSSDRPYNEQFFGPGTRLTVL.